The rows below give T cell receptor beta chains drawn from one sample of a study of blood T cell repertoires in COVID-19. Sequencing used immunoSEQ multiplex PCR; TCRdb keeps in-frame clones, though not all of them. The sample lists about 160,000 clones; approximately 91% were seen once. The sequencing input was peripheral blood. These receptors all stem from a man aged 50-59 years with acute or convalescent COVID-19. Each CDR3 is given with its conserved first and last residue. A D gene is named only where the DNA matches it firmly. Only part of the rows carry a size: once, few, many, or a class if the clone is expanded.

J,D,size,V,length,CDR3,DNA
TRBJ1-4,.,.,TRBV5-1,15,CASSPGGQGHEKLFF,TGCGCCAGCAGCCCGGGGGGCCAGGGTCATGAAAAACTGTTTTTT
TRBJ1-5,TRBD1,.,TRBV15,17,CATSRDPLGQGDQPQHF,TGTGCCACCAGCAGAGATCCCCTGGGACAGGGGGATCAGCCCCAGCATTTT
TRBJ2-1,TRBD1,.,TRBV2,15,CASSKGQGAVNEQFF,TGTGCCAGCAGTAAAGGACAGGGGGCGGTCAATGAGCAGTTCTTC
TRBJ1-2,.,.,TRBV14,15,CASSQDFRSSYGYTF,TGTGCCAGCAGCCAAGATTTCCGTAGTTCCTATGGCTACACCTTC
TRBJ2-1,TRBD1,.,TRBV24-1,15,CATSDSRQGSNEQFF,TGTGCCACCAGTGATTCGAGACAGGGGAGCAATGAGCAGTTCTTC
TRBJ1-1,.,.,TRBV5-5,14,CASSFGGRNTEAFF,TGTGCCAGCAGCTTTGGAGGGCGGAACACTGAAGCTTTCTTT
TRBJ1-1,TRBD1,.,TRBV29-1,12,CSVDRGGTEAFF,TGCAGCGTGGACAGGGGCGGCACTGAAGCTTTCTTT
TRBJ1-1,.,once,TRBV21-1,14,CASSNRGSNTEAFF,TGTGCCAGCAGCAATCGAGGATCGAACACTGAAGCTTTCTTT
TRBJ2-3,TRBD2,.,TRBV6-6,14,CASSYQAGGDTQYF,TGTGCCAGCAGTTACCAAGCGGGGGGAGATACGCAGTATTTT
TRBJ2-2,TRBD2,.,TRBV28,17,CASSSPGLAGDYGELFF,TGTGCCAGCAGCTCCCCCGGACTAGCGGGAGACTACGGGGAGCTGTTTTTT
TRBJ1-6,.,.,TRBV5-1,15,CASRGGRNLNSPLHF,TGCGCCAGCAGAGGGGGACGGAATCTTAATTCACCCCTCCACTTT
TRBJ2-3,.,.,TRBV18,13,CASPPGAGDTQYF,TGTGCCAGCCCACCAGGGGCCGGAGATACGCAGTATTTT
TRBJ2-3,TRBD2,.,TRBV9,16,CASSVSAGGPPDTQYF,TGTGCCAGCAGCGTCTCAGCGGGAGGGCCCCCAGATACGCAGTATTTT
TRBJ1-5,TRBD1,.,TRBV28,16,CASSPDRGWGNQPQHF,TGTGCCAGCAGTCCGGACAGGGGATGGGGCAATCAGCCCCAGCATTTT
TRBJ2-7,.,.,TRBV27,15,CASSLRPGSYYEQYF,TGTGCCAGCAGTTTGCGTCCCGGGAGCTACTACGAGCAGTACTTC
TRBJ2-3,.,.,TRBV7-9,18,CASSLVLLQGRSTDTQYF,TGTGCCAGCAGCTTAGTACTCTTGCAGGGTAGAAGCACAGATACGCAGTATTTT
TRBJ1-5,.,.,TRBV6-4,14,CASSAARGNQPQHF,TGTGCCAGCAGTGCGGCGAGGGGCAATCAGCCCCAGCATTTT
TRBJ1-5,.,.,TRBV28,13,CASRLGGHQPQHF,TGTGCCAGCAGACTGGGGGGACATCAGCCCCAGCATTTT
TRBJ1-5,.,.,TRBV7-9,15,CASSLGRGSNQPQHF,TGTGCCAGCAGCTTAGGGCGGGGTAGCAATCAGCCCCAGCATTTT
TRBJ2-3,TRBD1,once,TRBV2,13,CASSPGTGQAQYF,TGTGCCAGCAGTCCCGGGACAGGGCAAGCGCAGTATTTT
TRBJ1-2,.,.,TRBV5-1,16,CASSLAGGRVSYGYTF,TGCGCCAGCAGCTTGGCCGGAGGAAGGGTGTCCTATGGCTACACCTTC
TRBJ2-1,TRBD2,.,TRBV4-1,17,CASSQGTGRAFHNEQFF,TGCGCCAGCAGCCAAGGAACCGGGAGGGCCTTCCACAATGAGCAGTTCTTC
TRBJ2-1,TRBD2,.,TRBV15,18,CATSRGSASGSLYNEQFF,TGTGCCACCAGCAGAGGATCGGCTAGCGGGAGTCTCTACAATGAGCAGTTCTTC
TRBJ1-2,.,.,TRBV29-1,13,CSVGIRGNYGYTF,TGCAGCGTTGGAATCAGGGGTAACTATGGCTACACCTTC
TRBJ2-3,TRBD2,.,TRBV4-1,17,CASSPGLAGIVTDTQYF,TGCGCCAGCAGCCCCGGACTAGCGGGGATCGTAACAGATACGCAGTATTTT
TRBJ2-3,TRBD1,.,TRBV3-1/TRBV3-2,16,CASSQDGQGPTDTQYF,TGTGCCAGCAGCCAAGATGGACAGGGGCCGACAGATACGCAGTATTTT
TRBJ1-5,.,.,TRBV19,15,CASSIRTDSNQPQHF,TGTGCCAGTAGTATCCGGACAGATAGCAATCAGCCCCAGCATTTT
TRBJ2-7,TRBD2,.,TRBV30,17,CAWSVHLGLAGVGEQYF,TGTGCCTGGAGTGTACATCTGGGACTAGCGGGAGTAGGGGAGCAGTACTTC
TRBJ1-2,.,few,TRBV28,13,CASASVSRYGYTF,TGTGCCAGCGCCTCCGTAAGCCGCTATGGCTACACCTTC
TRBJ1-2,.,.,TRBV12-3/TRBV12-4,13,CASSGTFDWGYTF,TGTGCCAGCAGTGGGACTTTCGACTGGGGCTACACCTTC
TRBJ2-7,TRBD2,.,TRBV7-2,16,CASSLTAGTRGYEQYF,TGTGCCAGCAGCCTGACTGCCGGGACTAGGGGTTACGAGCAGTACTTC
TRBJ1-2,TRBD1,.,TRBV4-2,15,CASSPARDSSYGYTF,TGTGCCAGCAGCCCCGCAAGGGACAGTTCCTATGGCTACACCTTC
TRBJ2-7,.,.,TRBV27,15,CASSLARAFSYEQYF,TGTGCCAGCAGTTTAGCCAGGGCCTTCTCCTACGAGCAGTACTTC
TRBJ2-1,TRBD2,.,TRBV5-1,15,CASSSTSGTYNEQFF,TGCGCCAGCAGCTCCACTAGCGGGACCTACAATGAGCAGTTCTTC
TRBJ1-4,.,.,TRBV18,12,CASSPGEEKLFF,TGTGCCAGCTCCCCGGGGGAGGAAAAACTGTTTTTT
TRBJ1-2,TRBD1,.,TRBV7-3,13,CASSYPDRGGYTF,TGTGCCAGCAGCTACCCGGACAGGGGAGGCTACACCTTC
TRBJ2-1,TRBD1,once,TRBV9,16,CASSERTGAPFNEQFF,TGTGCCAGCAGCGAGAGGACAGGGGCCCCTTTCAATGAGCAGTTCTTC
TRBJ1-1,.,.,TRBV7-9,14,CASSLDGGPTEAFF,TGTGCCAGCAGCTTGGACGGGGGGCCCACTGAAGCTTTCTTT
TRBJ2-1,.,.,TRBV7-3,15,CASRPPGLAYNEQFF,TGTGCCAGCAGGCCACCGGGACTTGCCTACAATGAGCAGTTCTTC
TRBJ2-1,TRBD1,.,TRBV5-8,14,CASSLRGLRYEQFF,TGTGCCAGCAGCCTCAGGGGGCTTCGGTATGAGCAGTTCTTC
TRBJ2-2,.,.,TRBV7-2,14,CASSSERGYGELFF,TGTGCCAGCAGCTCCGAAAGGGGTTACGGGGAGCTGTTTTTT
TRBJ2-1,TRBD2,.,TRBV19,14,CASSITSGDNEQFF,TGTGCCAGTAGTATAACTAGCGGCGACAATGAGCAGTTCTTC
TRBJ2-2,TRBD2,.,TRBV4-3,16,CASSQRSSGNTGELFF,TGCGCCAGCAGCCAACGATCTAGCGGGAACACCGGGGAGCTGTTTTTT
TRBJ1-1,TRBD1,.,TRBV2,14,CASTGQGRGTEAFF,TGTGCCAGCACTGGACAGGGGAGAGGTACTGAAGCTTTCTTT
TRBJ2-7,.,few,TRBV6-5,13,CASRGNSYLEQYF,TGTGCCAGCAGAGGCAACAGTTACCTCGAGCAGTACTTC
TRBJ2-7,TRBD1,once,TRBV3-1/TRBV3-2,13,CASSRDSYYEQYF,TGTGCCAGCAGCCGGGACAGTTACTACGAGCAGTACTTC
TRBJ1-2,TRBD1,.,TRBV9,12,CASIGTGGGYTF,TGTGCCAGCATCGGGACAGGGGGTGGCTACACCTTC
TRBJ1-2,.,.,TRBV5-1,14,CASGQDSLNYGYTF,TGCGCCAGCGGCCAGGACAGTCTTAACTATGGCTACACCTTC
TRBJ1-2,.,.,TRBV3-1/TRBV3-2,15,CASSQDSRRQTGYTF,TGTGCCAGCAGCCAAGATAGCAGACGGCAGACGGGCTACACCTTC
TRBJ1-2,TRBD1,.,TRBV6-5,14,CASRGTGEFNGYTF,TGTGCCAGCAGGGGGACAGGGGAATTTAATGGCTACACCTTC
TRBJ2-1,TRBD1,.,TRBV3-1/TRBV3-2,16,CASSHGSGTAYNEQFF,TGTGCCAGCAGCCATGGATCCGGGACAGCCTACAATGAGCAGTTCTTC
TRBJ1-5,TRBD1,.,TRBV19,14,CASTGTGGNQPQHF,TGTGCCAGTACCGGGACAGGAGGCAATCAGCCCCAGCATTTT
TRBJ2-7,.,.,TRBV18,14,CASSTGTGSYEQYF,TGTGCCAGCTCCACAGGCACAGGGTCCTACGAGCAGTACTTC
TRBJ1-5,TRBD1,.,TRBV19,16,CASTPQGARGNQPQHF,TGTGCCAGTACCCCGCAGGGGGCGAGAGGCAATCAGCCCCAGCATTTT
TRBJ2-2,.,.,TRBV6-2/TRBV6-3,15,CASSNLRGNTGELFF,TGTGCCAGCAGTAACCTGCGGGGGAACACCGGGGAGCTGTTTTTT
TRBJ2-7,.,.,TRBV27,13,CASSNLLRYEQYF,TGTGCCAGCAGTAACCTGTTGCGGTACGAGCAGTACTTC
TRBJ2-1,TRBD1,once,TRBV7-3,15,CASSPRTGSYNEQFF,TGTGCCAGCAGCCCTCGGACAGGGTCCTACAATGAGCAGTTCTTC
TRBJ1-5,.,.,TRBV7-2,15,CASSLADSGIQPQHF,TGTGCCAGCAGCTTAGCGGACTCCGGGATTCAGCCCCAGCATTTT
TRBJ1-3,.,.,TRBV3-1/TRBV3-2,16,CASSQVGQGRGNTIYF,TGTGCCAGCAGCCAAGTTGGTCAGGGTAGGGGAAACACCATATATTTT
TRBJ2-5,TRBD2,once,TRBV11-2,16,CASSSIGSGGAGTQYF,TGTGCCAGCAGCTCCATCGGTAGCGGGGGGGCCGGGACCCAGTACTTC